One sample yielded the 11 T cell receptor beta chains listed below, sequenced in a study of T cell responses to AZD1222 COVID-19 vaccine. This table comes from immunoSEQ multiplex PCR, and its TCRdb copy is limited to in-frame clones, with some not included. The repertoire holds 97,000 or so clones, with 85% to 90% as singletons. The material sequenced was peripheral blood, taken on day 0 of AZD1222 vaccination. Every receptor here comes from an adult in good health.

The genes are TRBV27 and TRBJ1-3, with D unclear. Between the trimmed V and J ends, which lost 0 bases and 3 bases, there was a span of 6 bases. Germline V gene sequence: CDR1 MNHEY, CDR2 SMNVEV (reference sequence). This CDR3 is 14 amino acids long. This chain's CDR3 is CASSLSRGGNTIYF. CDR3 DNA sequence: TGTGCCAGCAGTTTATCCCGGGGTGGAAACACCATATATTTT.

The chain recombines TRBV6-2 or TRBV6-3 with TRBJ2-3; D is unclear. The CDR3 extends over 14 amino acids. Germline V gene lookup returns CDR1 MNHEY and CDR2 SVGEGT. Trimming took off 4 bases at V and 2 bases at J, with 10 bases between the two ends. In DNA, the CDR3 is TGTGCCAGCAGTTCCTCCGAGCACACAGATACGCAGTATTTT. This sequence encodes CASSSSEHTDTQYF.

This chain links TRBV27 with TRBJ1-2, with D tentatively TRBD1 (5 bases). V was shortened by 8 bases and J by 4 bases, with 11 bases between the two germline ends. CDR1 is MNHEY and CDR2 is SMNVEV in the germline V gene (reference sequence). The CDR3 extends over 12 amino acids. The CDR3 loop is CASGTGSYGYTF. The CDR3, as DNA: TGTGCCAGCGGCACAGGATCCTATGGCTACACCTTC.

The chain is built from TRBV6-2 or TRBV6-3 and TRBJ2-7; no clear D gene. Germline CDR1 and CDR2: MNHEY and SVGEGT. The CDR3 has 12 amino acids. Deletions cut 5 bases from V and 5 bases from J, with 10 bases between. The DNA for the CDR3 is TGTGCCAGCAGTCTAACTCGGCACGAGCAGTACTTC. Protein sequence: CASSLTRHEQYF.

V is TRBV3-1 (or the pseudogene TRBV3-2) and J is TRBJ2-1; 9 bases are shared with TRBD1. The CDR3 extends over 16 amino acids. The V gene end was trimmed by 1 base and the J gene end by 10 bases; junction bases not matched to a gene: 11. The germline CDR1 and CDR2 sequences are LGHDT and YNNKEL (reference sequence). The chain's CDR3 is CASSQVSGDRAWEQFF. CDR3 DNA sequence: TGTGCCAGCAGCCAAGTGAGCGGGGACAGGGCGTGGGAGCAGTTCTTC.

The V call is TRBV7-9, the J call TRBJ2-5, with no clear D. Per germline, CDR1 SEHNR and CDR2 FQNEAQ (reference sequence). Trimming stripped 5 bases from V and 5 bases from J, with 9 bases between. The CDR3 extends over 12 amino acids. The CDR3 loop is CASSRQGETQYF. The CDR3 DNA sequence: TGTGCCAGCAGCCGACAAGGGGAGACCCAGTACTTC.

This rearrangement joins TRBV5-1 to TRBJ1-4, with D possibly being TRBD1 (5 bases). The CDR3 covers 13 residues. Between the trimmed V and J ends, which lost 4 bases and 3 bases, there was a span of 7 bases. CDR1 is SGHRS, CDR2 YFSETQ, per germline. The chain's CDR3 is CASSGGSNEKLFF. In DNA form, the CDR3 reads TGCGCCAGCAGCGGGGGGTCTAATGAAAAACTGTTTTTT.

The rearrangement uses TRBV28 and TRBJ2-1; 15 bases map to TRBD2. V was pared by 5 bases and J by 7 bases, with 18 bases of the junction left unmatched. The CDR3 has 20 residues. Germline CDR1 MDHEN, CDR2 SYDVKM. The CDR3 is CASSARLRTSGRAGRNEQFF. The CDR3 DNA is TGTGCCAGCAGTGCCCGCCTTAGGACTAGCGGGAGGGCCGGTCGAAATGAGCAGTTCTTC.

The chain has TRBV28 and TRBJ1-2, with 7 bases lining up with TRBD1. The germline CDR1 and CDR2 sequences are MDHEN and SYDVKM. The CDR3 is 23 amino acids. V was clipped by 3 bases and J by 7 bases; unmatched bases: 35. As DNA, the CDR3 is TGTGCCAGCAGTTTTTCCCAAGATTTCATAAGGGCGGGACAGAGAGGTGAAGGGACTGGCTACACCTTC. Translated, it gives CASSFSQDFIRAGQRGEGTGYTF.

Worth noting for this clone: The same CDR3 is also encoded by other DNA sequences in this sample. The chain recombines TRBV18 with TRBJ1-5, with TRBD1 matching over 7 bases. The germline gives CDR1 KGHSH, CDR2 LQKENI. After removal of 2 bases from V and 4 bases from J, the junction contained 2 bases not matched to a gene. The CDR3 is made up of 14 amino acids. The CDR3 DNA reads TGTGCCAGCTCACCAAGACAGGGTAATCAGCCCCAGCATTTT. This sequence encodes CASSPRQGNQPQHF.

The rearrangement uses TRBV28 and TRBJ2-7, with a possible D match to TRBD1 (6 bases). This CDR3 region has 13 residues. V shed 3 bases and J shed 4 bases, with 10 bases lying between them. In germline, CDR1 is MDHEN, CDR2 SYDVKM. The CDR3, as DNA: TGTGCCAGCAGTTTCCAGGGGTCGTACGAGCAGTACTTC. Amino acids: CASSFQGSYEQYF.